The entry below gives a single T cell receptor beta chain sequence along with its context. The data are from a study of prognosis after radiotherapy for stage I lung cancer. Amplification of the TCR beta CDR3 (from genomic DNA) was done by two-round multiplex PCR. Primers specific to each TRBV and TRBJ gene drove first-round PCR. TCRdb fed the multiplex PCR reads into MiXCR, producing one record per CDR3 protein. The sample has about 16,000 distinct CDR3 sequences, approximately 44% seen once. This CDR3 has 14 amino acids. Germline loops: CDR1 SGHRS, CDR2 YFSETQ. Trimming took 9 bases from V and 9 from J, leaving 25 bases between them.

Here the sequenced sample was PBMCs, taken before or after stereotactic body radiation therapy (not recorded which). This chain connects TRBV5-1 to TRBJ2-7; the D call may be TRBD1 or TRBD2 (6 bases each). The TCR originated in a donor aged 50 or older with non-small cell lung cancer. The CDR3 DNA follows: TGCGCCATCACGGAGGGGGGTGGGACATCTGGGCAGTACTTC. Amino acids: CAITEGGGTSGQYF.